The clone carrying this TCR beta chain was counted a single time. The antigen is undetermined. This sample is part of a study of cytomegalovirus exposure and HLA in healthy donors. Findings of the study overall: For most TCR beta V segments, an earlier analysis put the productive rate at about 90% or about 30% of the time. Later work showed greater clonal expansion in HLA-associated TCR beta chains than in equally common others. Reports showed the classifier diagnosing cytomegalovirus status with high specificity and sensitivity. Roughly uniform sequencing depth across donors was assumed, possibly incorrectly.

The PCR contained 60 Vbeta and 13 Jbeta primers. Generated by immunoSEQ multiplex PCR, the TCRdb table keeps only in-frame clones and is missing some. The sample lists just over 200,000 clones, about two thirds occurring once. Losses at the gene ends were 0 bases for V and 0 bases for J; bases not matched to a gene: 10. Looked up from germline, CDR1 is SGHRS and CDR2 is YFSETQ. The CDR3 extends over 18 amino acids. The specimen sequenced was PBMCs. This chain uses TRBV5-1 with TRBJ2-3; the match to TRBD2 covers 7 bases. The receptor was derived from a man between 35 and 55 years old in good health and CMV-seropositive. The CDR3 sequence: CASSLAGGLLLSTDTQYF. CDR3 bases: TGCGCCAGCAGCTTGGCGGGGGGACTTCTCCTTAGCACAGATACGCAGTATTTT.